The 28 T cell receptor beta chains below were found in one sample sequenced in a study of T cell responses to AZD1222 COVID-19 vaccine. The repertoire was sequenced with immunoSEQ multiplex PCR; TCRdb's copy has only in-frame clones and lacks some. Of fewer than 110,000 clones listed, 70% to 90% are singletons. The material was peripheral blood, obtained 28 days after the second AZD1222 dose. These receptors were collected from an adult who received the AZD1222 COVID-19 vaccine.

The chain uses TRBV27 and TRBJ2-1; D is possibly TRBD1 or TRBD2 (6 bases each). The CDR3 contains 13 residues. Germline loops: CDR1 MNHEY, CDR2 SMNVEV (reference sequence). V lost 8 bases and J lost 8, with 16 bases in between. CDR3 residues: CASGRGSGDEQFF. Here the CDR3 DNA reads TGTGCCAGCGGAAGGGGGTCGGGGGATGAGCAGTTCTTC.

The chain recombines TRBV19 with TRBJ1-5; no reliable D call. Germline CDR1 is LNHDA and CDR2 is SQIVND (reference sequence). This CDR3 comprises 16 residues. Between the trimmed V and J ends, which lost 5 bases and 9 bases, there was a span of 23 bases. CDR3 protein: CASSSFGSTWNRPQHF. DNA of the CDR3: TGTGCCAGTAGTTCGTTCGGTTCTACGTGGAACCGGCCCCAGCATTTT. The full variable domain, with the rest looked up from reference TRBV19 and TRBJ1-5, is DGGITQSPKYLFRKEGQNVTLSCEQNLNHDAMYWYRQDPGQGLRLIYYSQIVNDFQKGDIAEGYSVSREKKESFPLTVTSAQKNPTAFYLCASSSFGSTWNRPQHFGDGTRLSIL.

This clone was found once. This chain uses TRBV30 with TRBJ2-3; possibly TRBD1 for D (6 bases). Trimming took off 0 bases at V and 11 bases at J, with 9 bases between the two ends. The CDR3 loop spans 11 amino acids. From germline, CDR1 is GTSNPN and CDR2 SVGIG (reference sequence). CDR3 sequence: CAWSVGGKQYF. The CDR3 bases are TGTGCCTGGAGTGTAGGGGGTAAGCAGTATTTT.

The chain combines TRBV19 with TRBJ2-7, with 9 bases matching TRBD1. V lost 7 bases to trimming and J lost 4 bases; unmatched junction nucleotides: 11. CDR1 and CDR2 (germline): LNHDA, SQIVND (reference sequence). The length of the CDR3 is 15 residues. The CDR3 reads CASTVDRGEGYEQYF. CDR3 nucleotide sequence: TGTGCCAGTACCGTGGACAGGGGAGAAGGTTACGAGCAGTACTTC.

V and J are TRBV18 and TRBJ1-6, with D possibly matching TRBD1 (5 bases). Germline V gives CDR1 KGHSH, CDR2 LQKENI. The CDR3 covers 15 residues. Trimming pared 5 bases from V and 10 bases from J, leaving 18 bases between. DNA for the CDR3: TGTGCCAGCTCAGATAGGGGTATCGGGGACTCACCCCTCCACTTT. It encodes CASSDRGIGDSPLHF. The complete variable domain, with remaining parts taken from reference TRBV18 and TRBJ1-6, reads NAGVMQNPRHLVRRRGQEARLRCSPMKGHSHVYWYRQLPEEGLKFMVYLQKENIIDESGMPKERFSAEFPKEGPSILRIQQVVRGDSAAYFCASSDRGIGDSPLHFGNGTRLTVT.

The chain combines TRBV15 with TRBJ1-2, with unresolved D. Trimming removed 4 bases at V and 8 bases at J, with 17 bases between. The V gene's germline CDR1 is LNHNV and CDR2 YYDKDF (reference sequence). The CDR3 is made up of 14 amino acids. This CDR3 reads CATSTNRDSWGYTF. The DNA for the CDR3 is TGTGCCACCAGCACCAACCGGGATTCCTGGGGCTACACCTTC.

The CDR3 sequence: CASSQRQGAGNEQFF. DNA of the CDR3: TGTGCCAGCAGCCAGCGGCAGGGGGCGGGCAATGAGCAGTTCTTC. The rearrangement links TRBV3-1 (or the pseudogene TRBV3-2) to TRBJ2-1, with 8 positions matching TRBD1. The V gene end was trimmed by 3 bases and the J gene end by 6 bases; junction bases not matched to a gene: 7. Germline CDR1 LGHDT, CDR2 YNNKEL (reference sequence). The CDR3 runs 15 residues.

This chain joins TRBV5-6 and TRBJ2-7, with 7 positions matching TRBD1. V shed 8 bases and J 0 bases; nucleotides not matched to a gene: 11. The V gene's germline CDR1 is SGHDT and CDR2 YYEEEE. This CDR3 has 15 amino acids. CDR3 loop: CASSLRDRASYEQYF. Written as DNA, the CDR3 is TGTGCCAGTAGCCTTCGCGACAGGGCCTCCTACGAGCAGTACTTC. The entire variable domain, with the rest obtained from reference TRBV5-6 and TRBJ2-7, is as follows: DAGVTQSPTHLIKTRGQQVTLRCSPKSGHDTVSWYQQALGQGPQFIFQYYEEEERQRGNFPDRFSGHQFPNYSSELNVNALLLGDSALYLCASSLRDRASYEQYFGPGTRLTVT.

The CDR3 DNA reads as TGTGCCTGGAGTACGGGCTCTGGGGCCAACGTCCTGACTTTC. Translation gives CAWSTGSGANVLTF. V usage is TRBV30 and J usage is TRBJ2-6; D is ambiguous. The germline V gene has CDR1 GTSNPN and CDR2 SVGIG (reference sequence). The CDR3 loop spans 14 amino acids. V was trimmed by 2 bases and J by 0 bases, leaving 5 bases between them.

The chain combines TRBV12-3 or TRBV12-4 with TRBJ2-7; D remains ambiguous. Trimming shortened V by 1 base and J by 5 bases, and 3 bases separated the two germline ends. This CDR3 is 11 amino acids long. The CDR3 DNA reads TGTGCCAGCAGTTTAGACAACGAGCAGTACTTC. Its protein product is CASSLDNEQYF.

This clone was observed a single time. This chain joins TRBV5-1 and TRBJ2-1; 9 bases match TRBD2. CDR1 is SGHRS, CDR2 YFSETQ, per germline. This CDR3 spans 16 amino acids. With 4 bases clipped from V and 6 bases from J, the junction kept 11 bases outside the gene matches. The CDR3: CASSPPGAGGPNEQFF. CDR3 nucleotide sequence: TGCGCCAGCAGCCCCCCCGGAGCGGGGGGCCCCAATGAGCAGTTCTTC.

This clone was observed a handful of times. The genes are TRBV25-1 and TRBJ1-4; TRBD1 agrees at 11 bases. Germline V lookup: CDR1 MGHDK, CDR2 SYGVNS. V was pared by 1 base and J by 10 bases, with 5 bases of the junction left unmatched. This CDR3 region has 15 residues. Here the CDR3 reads CASSESGTGGAKLFF. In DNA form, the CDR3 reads TGTGCCAGCAGTGAATCCGGGACAGGGGGGGCAAAACTGTTTTTT.

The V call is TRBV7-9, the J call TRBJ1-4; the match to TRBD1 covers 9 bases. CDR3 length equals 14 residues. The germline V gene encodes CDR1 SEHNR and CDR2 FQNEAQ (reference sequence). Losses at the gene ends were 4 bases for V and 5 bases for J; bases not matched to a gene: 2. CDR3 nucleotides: TGTGCCAGCAGCTGGGGACAGGGAAATGAAAAACTGTTTTTT. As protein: CASSWGQGNEKLFF.

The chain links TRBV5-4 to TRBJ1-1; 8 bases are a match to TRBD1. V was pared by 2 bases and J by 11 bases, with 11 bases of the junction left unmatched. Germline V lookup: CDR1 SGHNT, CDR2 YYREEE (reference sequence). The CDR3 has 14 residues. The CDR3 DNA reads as TGTGCCAGCAGCTTCGGGGTTCAGGGGGCGAACGCTTTCTTT. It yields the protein CASSFGVQGANAFF.

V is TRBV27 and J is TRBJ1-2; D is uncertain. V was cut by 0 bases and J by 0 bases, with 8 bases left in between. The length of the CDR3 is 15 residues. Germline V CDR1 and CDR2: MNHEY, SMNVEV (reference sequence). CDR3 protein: CASSLSSAANYGYTF. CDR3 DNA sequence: TGTGCCAGCAGTTTATCGTCCGCTGCTAACTATGGCTACACCTTC.

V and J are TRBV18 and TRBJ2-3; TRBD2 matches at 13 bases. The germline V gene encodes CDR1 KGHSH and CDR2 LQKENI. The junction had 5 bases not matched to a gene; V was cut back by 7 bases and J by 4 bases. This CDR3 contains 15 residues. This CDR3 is CASCSTSGGADTQYF. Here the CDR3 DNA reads TGTGCCAGCTGCTCAACTAGCGGGGGGGCAGATACGCAGTATTTT.

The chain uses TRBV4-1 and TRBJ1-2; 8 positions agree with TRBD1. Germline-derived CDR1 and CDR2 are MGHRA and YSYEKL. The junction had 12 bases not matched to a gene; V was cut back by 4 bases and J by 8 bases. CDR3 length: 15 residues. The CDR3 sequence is CASSPPNPGGWGYTF. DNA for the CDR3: TGCGCCAGCAGCCCACCCAACCCAGGGGGCTGGGGCTACACCTTC.

CDR3 loop: CASSQLPSQGAGNTIYF. In nucleotides, the CDR3 is TGTGCCAGCAGCCAACTTCCCTCACAGGGCGCTGGAAACACCATATATTTT. V and J are TRBV3-1 (or the pseudogene TRBV3-2) and TRBJ1-3; the D gene is possibly TRBD1 (6 bases). CDR1 and CDR2 from the germline V gene are LGHDT and YNNKEL (reference sequence). V was clipped by 2 bases and J by 2 bases, with 16 bases between them. The CDR3 totals 17 residues.

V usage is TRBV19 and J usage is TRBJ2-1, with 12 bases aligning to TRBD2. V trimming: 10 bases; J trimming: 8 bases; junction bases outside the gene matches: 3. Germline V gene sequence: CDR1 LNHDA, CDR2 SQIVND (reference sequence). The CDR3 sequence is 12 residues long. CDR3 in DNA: TGTGCCACTAGCGGGGGGGCCTATGAGCAGTTCTTC. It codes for CATSGGAYEQFF.

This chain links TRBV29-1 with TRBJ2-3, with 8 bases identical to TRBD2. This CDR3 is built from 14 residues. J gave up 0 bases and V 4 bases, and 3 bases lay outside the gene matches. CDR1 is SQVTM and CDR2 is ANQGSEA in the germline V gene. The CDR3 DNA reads TGCAGCGTTGGAGGCGGGGGGAGCACAGATACGCAGTATTTT. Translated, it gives CSVGGGGSTDTQYF.

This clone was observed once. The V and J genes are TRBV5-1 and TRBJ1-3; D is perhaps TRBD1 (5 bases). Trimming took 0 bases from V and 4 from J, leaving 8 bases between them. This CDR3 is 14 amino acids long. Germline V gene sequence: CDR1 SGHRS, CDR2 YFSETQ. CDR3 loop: CASSLDRGGNTIYF. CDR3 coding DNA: TGCGCCAGCAGCTTGGATAGGGGAGGAAACACCATATATTTT.

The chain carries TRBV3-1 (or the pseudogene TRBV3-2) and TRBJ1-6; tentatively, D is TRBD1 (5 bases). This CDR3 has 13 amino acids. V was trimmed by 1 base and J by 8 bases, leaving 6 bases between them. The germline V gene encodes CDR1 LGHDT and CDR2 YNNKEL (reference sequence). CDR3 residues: CASSQGGDSPLHF. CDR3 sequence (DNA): TGTGCCAGCAGCCAAGGGGGGGATTCACCCCTCCACTTT.

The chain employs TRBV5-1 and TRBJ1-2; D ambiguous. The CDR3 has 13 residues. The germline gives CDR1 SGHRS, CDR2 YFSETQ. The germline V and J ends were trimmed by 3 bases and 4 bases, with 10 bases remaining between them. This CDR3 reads CASSSTGIYGYTF. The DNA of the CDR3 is TGCGCCAGCAGCTCCACGGGGATCTATGGCTACACCTTC.

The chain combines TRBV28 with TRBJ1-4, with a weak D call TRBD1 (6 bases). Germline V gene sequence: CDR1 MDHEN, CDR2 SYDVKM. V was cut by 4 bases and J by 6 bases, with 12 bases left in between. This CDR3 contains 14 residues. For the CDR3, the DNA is TGTGCCAGCAGTTCAGGGGACAAAGATGAAAAACTGTTTTTT. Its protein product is CASSSGDKDEKLFF.

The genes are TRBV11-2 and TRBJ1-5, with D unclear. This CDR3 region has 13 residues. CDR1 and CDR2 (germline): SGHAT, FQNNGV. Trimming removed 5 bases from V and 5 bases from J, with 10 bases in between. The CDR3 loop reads CASSPGDYQPQHF. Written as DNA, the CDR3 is TGTGCCAGCAGCCCAGGTGATTATCAGCCCCAGCATTTT.

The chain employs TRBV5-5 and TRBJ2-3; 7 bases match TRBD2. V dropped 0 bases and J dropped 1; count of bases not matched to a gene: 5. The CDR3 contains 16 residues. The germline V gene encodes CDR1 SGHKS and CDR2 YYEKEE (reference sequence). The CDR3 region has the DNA TGTGCCAGCAGCTTGGCGGGACTACCCGGCACAGATACGCAGTATTTT. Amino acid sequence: CASSLAGLPGTDTQYF.

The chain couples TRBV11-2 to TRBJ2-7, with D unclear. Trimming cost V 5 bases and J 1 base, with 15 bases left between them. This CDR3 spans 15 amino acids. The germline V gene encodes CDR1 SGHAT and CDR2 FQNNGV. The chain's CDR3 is CASSPLEVASYEQYF. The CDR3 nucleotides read TGTGCCAGCAGCCCATTGGAAGTTGCGTCCTACGAGCAGTACTTC.

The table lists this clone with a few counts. As DNA, the CDR3 is TGTGCCAGTAGTATTGGGGTAAGCCAGCCCCAGCATTTT. Translating it yields CASSIGVSQPQHF. V and J are TRBV19 and TRBJ1-5; D is ambiguous. The germline CDR1 and CDR2 sequences are LNHDA and SQIVND (reference sequence). Trimming cost V 3 bases and J 7 bases, with 10 bases left between them. The length of the CDR3 is 13 residues. Using reference TRBV19 and TRBJ1-5 for the parts outside the CDR3, the full variable domain is DGGITQSPKYLFRKEGQNVTLSCEQNLNHDAMYWYRQDPGQGLRLIYYSQIVNDFQKGDIAEGYSVSREKKESFPLTVTSAQKNPTAFYLCASSIGVSQPQHFGDGTRLSIL.